This TCR beta chain was identified during a study of technical replicates of blood from a handful of donors. Some clones are missing from TCRdb's copy, which holds only in-frame ones; the method was immunoSEQ multiplex PCR. The sample includes roughly 82,000 clones, about 90% seen only once; the top ten take approximately 0.27%. This TCR derives from a human donor in good health. The sample comprised T cells isolated from PBMCs.

CDR3 nucleotide sequence: TGTGCCAGCAGCTTTCCAAACCCCGGGACTAGCGTCTACGAGCAGTACTTC. It yields the protein CASSFPNPGTSVYEQYF. The chain carries TRBV11-2 and TRBJ2-7; TRBD2 aligns across 10 bases. The germline gives CDR1 SGHAT, CDR2 FQNNGV. The CDR3 spans 17 residues. V was pared by 3 bases and J by 3 bases, with 11 bases of the junction left unmatched.